The 4 T cell receptor beta chains below were found in one sample sequenced in a study of blood T cell repertoires in COVID-19. The data were produced by immunoSEQ multiplex PCR, yet TCRdb's version contains in-frame clones alone and is incomplete. The sample includes roughly 200,000 clones, around four fifths seen only once; the top ten take 10%. Sequencing was performed on peripheral blood. Receptor source: an elderly woman with COVID-19, enrolled during active disease.

V gene TRBV11-2 combines with J gene TRBJ2-5, with D uncertain. Looked up from germline, CDR1 is SGHAT and CDR2 is FQNNGV. V dropped 5 bases and J dropped 0 bases, with 7 bases sitting between them. CDR3 length: 13 residues. CDR3 nucleotides: TGTGCCAGCAGCCTCGACTACCAAGAGACCCAGTACTTC. It specifies CASSLDYQETQYF.

This rearrangement joins TRBV9 to TRBJ1-1; TRBD1 matches 7 bases. Germline CDR1 and CDR2: SGDLS and YYNGEE. The CDR3 totals 14 residues. V trimming: 0 bases; J trimming: 5 bases; junction bases outside the gene matches: 4. The CDR3 region has the DNA TGTGCCAGCAGCGTAGAAGGGGGCGGAACTGAAGCTTTCTTT. Encoded protein: CASSVEGGGTEAFF. The full variable domain, with the rest looked up from reference TRBV9 and TRBJ1-1, is DSGVTQTPKHLITATGQRVTLRCSPRSGDLSVYWYQQSLDQGLQFLIQYYNGEERAKGNILERFSAQQFPDLHSELNLSSLELGDSALYFCASSVEGGGTEAFFGQGTRLTVV.

CDR3 DNA sequence: TGTGCCAGCAGTAAGGACAGGTTCTATGGCTACACCTTC. As protein: CASSKDRFYGYTF. The V and J genes are TRBV5-6 and TRBJ1-2, with 7 positions matching TRBD1. The trim removed 5 bases at V and 4 bases at J, leaving 5 bases unmatched. Germline loops: CDR1 SGHDT, CDR2 YYEEEE. The CDR3 contains 13 residues.

The chain is built from TRBV27 and TRBJ2-3; weak D call: TRBD1 (6 bases). V lost 2 bases to trimming and J lost 3 bases, with 9 bases between them. The germline CDR1 and CDR2 sequences are MNHEY and SMNVEV (reference sequence). The CDR3 consists of 14 residues. The CDR3 region has the DNA TGTGCCAGCAGTTTAAACAGGGATACAGATACGCAGTATTTT. This translates into CASSLNRDTDTQYF.